This is a list of T cell receptor beta chains from one sample in a study of T cells in Graves' hyperthyroidism and ophthalmopathy. TCRdb called the multiplex PCR reads again in MiXCR, with one record for every CDR3 protein. This sample has more than 650,000 distinct CDR3 sequences, with about 15% found just once. What was sequenced was blood. The receptors stem from a woman under 30 with Graves' hyperthyroidism. Both conserved end residues are part of each CDR3. Each record gives: J gene, V gene, D gene, clone size, CDR3 DNA, CDR3 protein. The D gene is left open where the match is weak. Not every row has a clone size; where given, it reads once, few, many or a size class.

J gene: TRBJ1-1; V gene: TRBV6-5; D gene: NA; clone size: once; CDR3 DNA: TGTGCCAGCAGTGACTCCCCCGGGACAACCGAAGCTTTCTTT; CDR3 protein: CASSDSPGTTEAFF
J gene: TRBJ2-5; V gene: TRBV11-2; D gene: TRBD2; clone size: many; CDR3 DNA: TGTGCCAGCAGCTTAAGACATAGCGGGAGGGCCCAAGAGACCCAGTACTTC; CDR3 protein: CASSLRHSGRAQETQYF
J gene: TRBJ2-1; V gene: TRBV20-1; D gene: NA; clone size: many; CDR3 DNA: TGCAGTGCTAGAGATAGGCCTGAACCCAATGAGGCTCGCTCCTACAATGAGCAGTTCTTC; CDR3 protein: CSARDRPEPNEARSYNEQFF
J gene: TRBJ1-5; V gene: TRBV29-1; D gene: NA; clone size: NA; CDR3 DNA: TGCAGCGTTCCGGGGCAGGGTGCCAATCAGCCCCAGCATTTT; CDR3 protein: CSVPGQGANQPQHF
J gene: TRBJ1-1; V gene: TRBV29-1; D gene: NA; clone size: few; CDR3 DNA: TGCAGCGTTGAAGAAGAAGAGAGTGAGTACACTGAAGCTTTCTTT; CDR3 protein: CSVEEEESEYTEAFF
J gene: TRBJ2-1; V gene: TRBV6-6; D gene: NA; clone size: many; CDR3 DNA: TGTGCCAGCAGTTCAAGCAGCAGTGAGCAGTTCTTC; CDR3 protein: CASSSSSSEQFF
J gene: TRBJ2-1; V gene: TRBV11-3; D gene: TRBD2; clone size: many; CDR3 DNA: TGTGCCAGCAGCCCGCCGGGGACTAGCGGGAGGGGGAGCTCCTACAATGAGCAGTTCTTC; CDR3 protein: CASSPPGTSGRGSSYNEQFF
J gene: TRBJ2-6; V gene: TRBV6-1; D gene: TRBD1; clone size: few; CDR3 DNA: TGTGCCAGCAGTGGAGGGGGCCCTGGGGCCAACGTCCTGACTTTC; CDR3 protein: CASSGGGPGANVLTF
J gene: TRBJ2-1; V gene: TRBV5-1; D gene: NA; clone size: many; CDR3 DNA: TGCGCCAGCAGCTTGGTTGCTAGCAGTGACAATGAGCAGTTCTTC; CDR3 protein: CASSLVASSDNEQFF
J gene: TRBJ2-1; V gene: TRBV9; D gene: NA; clone size: NA; CDR3 DNA: TGTGCCAGCAGCGTAGGGGGACTTGACTCGGGAGAGCAGTTCTTC; CDR3 protein: CASSVGGLDSGEQFF
J gene: TRBJ1-2; V gene: TRBV3-1; D gene: NA; clone size: many; CDR3 DNA: TGTGCCAGCAGCCAAGATCGTCTAGGGGGTGTCTATGGCTACACCTTC; CDR3 protein: CASSQDRLGGVYGYTF
J gene: TRBJ1-1; V gene: TRBV24-1; D gene: NA; clone size: many; CDR3 DNA: TGTGCCACCAGTGATTTCTCAAGGCCTCGCCGGACTGAAGCTTTCTTT; CDR3 protein: CATSDFSRPRRTEAFF
J gene: TRBJ2-1; V gene: TRBV7-9; D gene: TRBD2; clone size: many; CDR3 DNA: TGTGCCAGCAGCTTAGGCTCGGGACTAGCGTCCGAGTACTACAATGAGCAGTTCTTC; CDR3 protein: CASSLGSGLASEYYNEQFF
J gene: TRBJ1-1; V gene: TRBV20-1; D gene: NA; clone size: many; CDR3 DNA: TGCAGTGCTAGACCAGCGCCCAGCACTGAAGCTTTCTTT; CDR3 protein: CSARPAPSTEAFF
J gene: TRBJ2-7; V gene: TRBV29-1; D gene: TRBD1; clone size: few; CDR3 DNA: TGCAGCGTTGAAGATCAGAGGGGGACAGGGTTGCACGAGCAGTACTTC; CDR3 protein: CSVEDQRGTGLHEQYF
J gene: TRBJ1-1; V gene: TRBV13; D gene: TRBD1; clone size: many; CDR3 DNA: TGTGCCAGCCCAAAGGAGGGGGCGTACACTGAAGCTTTCTTT; CDR3 protein: CASPKEGAYTEAFF
J gene: TRBJ1-1; V gene: TRBV6-4; D gene: TRBD1; clone size: many; CDR3 DNA: TGTGCCAGCAGTGATCGCTCACCTTGGGACAGGGCATTCCTGAACACTGAAGCTTTCTTT; CDR3 protein: CASSDRSPWDRAFLNTEAFF
J gene: TRBJ1-2; V gene: TRBV4-1; D gene: NA; clone size: NA; CDR3 DNA: TGCGCCAGCAGCCCTCCGGCGGTGGGGATCAGTAGGGGCTACACCTTC; CDR3 protein: CASSPPAVGISRGYTF
J gene: TRBJ1-4; V gene: TRBV5-1; D gene: NA; clone size: few; CDR3 DNA: TGCGCCAGCAGCCTAGGGACGGTAGTGAGTGAAAAACTGTTTTTT; CDR3 protein: CASSLGTVVSEKLFF
J gene: TRBJ1-5; V gene: TRBV9; D gene: NA; clone size: few; CDR3 DNA: TGTGCCAGCAGCGTAGACCCGGATAGCAATCAGCCCCAGCATTTT; CDR3 protein: CASSVDPDSNQPQHF
J gene: TRBJ2-1; V gene: TRBV6-1; D gene: TRBD1; clone size: NA; CDR3 DNA: TGTGCCAGCAGTGGGCACAGCGAGGGGACAGGGGTGAACAATGAGCAGTTCTTC; CDR3 protein: CASSGHSEGTGVNNEQFF
J gene: TRBJ1-2; V gene: TRBV7-9; D gene: NA; clone size: NA; CDR3 DNA: TGTGCCAGCAGCTCCCACCCAGGGGTTTCTAACTATGGCTACACCTTC; CDR3 protein: CASSSHPGVSNYGYTF
J gene: TRBJ2-7; V gene: TRBV6-2/TRBV6-3; D gene: TRBD2; clone size: NA; CDR3 DNA: TGTGCCAGCACCTCCCTGATAGCGGGAAAATACGAGCAGTACTTC; CDR3 protein: CASTSLIAGKYEQYF
J gene: TRBJ2-5; V gene: TRBV7-9; D gene: NA; clone size: NA; CDR3 DNA: TGTGCCAGCATCCCACGGGGTATGGGTGTGGAGACCCAGTACTTC; CDR3 protein: CASIPRGMGVETQYF
J gene: TRBJ2-7; V gene: TRBV13; D gene: NA; clone size: NA; CDR3 DNA: TGTGCCAGCAGCTTACGCGTGTGGTCTAGCGCTCCCTACGAGCAGTACTTC; CDR3 protein: CASSLRVWSSAPYEQYF
J gene: TRBJ2-7; V gene: TRBV20-1; D gene: NA; clone size: few; CDR3 DNA: TGCAGTGGGAGCGGACCGACCTACGAGCAGTACTTC; CDR3 protein: CSGSGPTYEQYF
J gene: TRBJ2-2; V gene: TRBV18; D gene: TRBD1; clone size: many; CDR3 DNA: TGTGCCAGCTCACTCGGACAGGCGAACACCGGGGAGCTGTTTTTT; CDR3 protein: CASSLGQANTGELFF
J gene: TRBJ2-7; V gene: TRBV12-3/TRBV12-4; D gene: NA; clone size: NA; CDR3 DNA: TGTGCCAGCAGTTTAGCTCTTAGTCTTGGTGGGTCCTACGAGCAGTACTTC; CDR3 protein: CASSLALSLGGSYEQYF
J gene: TRBJ2-3; V gene: TRBV10-3; D gene: TRBD2; clone size: few; CDR3 DNA: TGTGCCATCAGTCCCTCGACTAGCGGGGCCACAGATACGCAGTATTTT; CDR3 protein: CAISPSTSGATDTQYF
J gene: TRBJ1-1; V gene: TRBV19; D gene: TRBD1; clone size: few; CDR3 DNA: TGTGCCAGTAGGCGGACAGGGGAGTACACTGAAGCTTTCTTT; CDR3 protein: CASRRTGEYTEAFF
J gene: TRBJ2-3; V gene: TRBV11-1; D gene: TRBD2; clone size: NA; CDR3 DNA: TGTGCCAGCAGCTTATATATAGCGGGAGGTACCACAGATACGCAGTATTTT; CDR3 protein: CASSLYIAGGTTDTQYF
J gene: TRBJ2-5; V gene: TRBV12-3/TRBV12-4; D gene: NA; clone size: NA; CDR3 DNA: TGTGCCAGCAGAACGACACAGGGTTTGTGGTACTTC; CDR3 protein: CASRTTQGLWYF
J gene: TRBJ1-1; V gene: TRBV4-2; D gene: NA; clone size: many; CDR3 DNA: TGTGCCAGCAGCCCCTCCCCGGGAGACACTGAAGCTTTCTTT; CDR3 protein: CASSPSPGDTEAFF
J gene: TRBJ1-2; V gene: TRBV11-2; D gene: NA; clone size: many; CDR3 DNA: TGTGCCAGCAGCTTTAGGGGGACTGGCTACACCTTC; CDR3 protein: CASSFRGTGYTF
J gene: TRBJ2-1; V gene: TRBV11-3; D gene: NA; clone size: many; CDR3 DNA: TGTGCCAGCAGCTTAGTCAGGTACCCCAATGAGCAGTTCTTC; CDR3 protein: CASSLVRYPNEQFF
J gene: TRBJ2-5; V gene: TRBV9; D gene: NA; clone size: NA; CDR3 DNA: TGTGCCAGCAGCGTAGTGGGACACTCCCAAGAGACCCAGTACTTC; CDR3 protein: CASSVVGHSQETQYF
J gene: TRBJ2-3; V gene: TRBV20-1; D gene: TRBD2; clone size: NA; CDR3 DNA: TGCAGTGCTAGTTTAGCGGGGGCCGGGGATACGCAGTATTTT; CDR3 protein: CSASLAGAGDTQYF
J gene: TRBJ2-7; V gene: TRBV6-2/TRBV6-3; D gene: TRBD2; clone size: many; CDR3 DNA: TGTGCCAGCAGTTACTCGGCTAAGGGACTAGCGGGAGATCCCTACGAGCAGTACTTC; CDR3 protein: CASSYSAKGLAGDPYEQYF
J gene: TRBJ2-4; V gene: TRBV19; D gene: NA; clone size: NA; CDR3 DNA: TGTGCCAGTAGTATAGATCGCCAGAACATTCAGTACTTC; CDR3 protein: CASSIDRQNIQYF